This is a list of T cell receptor beta chains from one sample in a study of OX40 agonist ivuxolimab in advanced cancers. Profiling relied on immunoSEQ multiplex PCR, and the TCRdb table lists in-frame clones only, not all of them. The table includes around 46,000 clones, roughly 80% detected once. The sequencing used CD4+ or CD8+ T cells sorted from blood, collected in a trial of the OX40 agonist ivuxolimab. The receptors stem from an adult with an advanced solid tumor such as melanoma, head and neck, liver or kidney cancer. Each CDR3 is given with its conserved first and last residue. Fields, in order: D gene, clone size, V gene, J gene, CDR3 DNA, CDR3 protein. D genes are given only for firm matches. Size tells how often a clone was seen (once, few, many) or the class of an expanded clone, and some rows leave it out.

TRBD1,-,TRBV19,TRBJ1-2,TGTGCCAGTACCCCGGGACAGGGCTTCGGTGGCTACACCTTC,CASTPGQGFGGYTF
-,-,TRBV7-9,TRBJ2-5,TGTGCCAGCAGCCCACCCAGGAAAGAGACCCAGTACTTC,CASSPPRKETQYF
-,few,TRBV28,TRBJ1-6,TGTGCCAGCAGTCTCACAGGGACGGGCTCACCCCTCCACTTT,CASSLTGTGSPLHF
-,-,TRBV18,TRBJ2-2,TGTGCCAGCTCGGACCGGGACACCGATAACACCGGGGAGCTGTTTTTT,CASSDRDTDNTGELFF
TRBD1,-,TRBV4-3,TRBJ2-2,TGCGCCAGCAGCCAAGCAAGGACAGGGGCCAACACCGGGGAGCTGTTTTTT,CASSQARTGANTGELFF
-,-,TRBV2,TRBJ1-4,TGTGCCAGCAGTGAGCCCGGACGGGAAAAACTGTTTTTT,CASSEPGREKLFF
TRBD2,-,TRBV9,TRBJ2-3,TGTGCCAGCAGCCTGGAATCTAGCGGGGGAGCGACAGATACGCAGTATTTT,CASSLESSGGATDTQYF
-,-,TRBV23-1,TRBJ2-1,TGCGCCAGCAGGCCGTTTGGAGGGAGGAACAATGAGCAGTTCTTC,CASRPFGGRNNEQFF
-,once,TRBV28,TRBJ2-1,TGTGCCAGCAGTTTACTTCTTCTCGGTTCCTACAATGAGCAGTTCTTC,CASSLLLLGSYNEQFF
-,-,TRBV28,TRBJ1-6,TGTGCCAGCAGTTTAGCCCAGGACTATAATTCACCCCTCCACTTT,CASSLAQDYNSPLHF